The next 3 T cell receptor beta chains were all read from a single sample in a study of beta chain features in type 1 diabetes. Study results and caveats: The study found moderately but significantly shorter TCRB CDR3s in all four CD4+ subsets of Type 1 diabetes patients.

Their antigens remain unidentified. Sequenced material consisted of expressed TCRB transcripts (all of the isolated RNA was reverse transcribed). The repertoire was sequenced with immunoSEQ multiplex PCR; TCRdb's copy has only in-frame clones and lacks some. The sample shows 95,000 to 150,000 clones, 15% to 20% of them seen only once. Material for sequencing was central memory CD4+ T cells from blood. The receptor source for this set is a man aged 25-40 years with type 1 diabetes.

The chain is built from TRBV5-1 and TRBJ2-3; D is uncertain. The CDR3 totals 13 residues. Trimming stripped 0 bases from V and 3 bases from J, with 5 bases between. Germline V gives CDR1 SGHRS, CDR2 YFSETQ. Here the CDR3 reads CASSLAWTDTQYF. The CDR3 bases are TGCGCCAGCAGCTTGGCCTGGACAGATACGCAGTATTTT.

Only a few counts were recorded for this clone. The chain has TRBV19 and TRBJ1-3, with D unresolved. V was trimmed by 6 bases and J by 0 bases, leaving 9 bases between them. CDR3 size: 14 residues. Per the germline V gene, CDR1 is LNHDA and CDR2 is SQIVND (reference sequence). CDR3 protein: CASRLVPSGNTIYF. CDR3 sequence (DNA): TGTGCCAGTAGATTGGTCCCCTCTGGAAACACCATATATTTT.

V usage is TRBV30 and J usage is TRBJ1-3, with D possibly being TRBD1 (6 bases). Per germline, CDR1 GTSNPN and CDR2 SVGIG (reference sequence). The CDR3 runs 13 residues. Trimming removed 5 bases from V and 0 bases from J, with 8 bases in between. DNA for the CDR3: TGTGCCTGGGAGACAGGCTCTGGAAACACCATATATTTT. It is translated as CAWETGSGNTIYF.